The 16 T cell receptor beta chains presented below share a single source sample, sequenced in a study of T-cell memory formation after mild COVID-19. Each CDR3 protein gets one entry after TCRdb re-called the 5' RACE reads with MiXCR. The data contain roughly 150,000 distinct CDR3 sequences, around 27% of them singletons. The source material was PBMCs or a T cell subset sorted from them (not recorded which). Receptors originate from an adult woman who had mild COVID-19 (a few samples of this study predate the infection). Cell type and time point are not known.

This clonotype was found a few times. CDR3 residues: CASSPAGDGYTF. The CDR3 coding sequence is TGTGCCAGTAGCCCAGCGGGGGACGGCTACACCTTC. The V and J genes are TRBV19 and TRBJ1-2, with D perhaps matching TRBD1 (5 bases). This CDR3 comprises 12 residues. The germline V gene has CDR1 LNHDA and CDR2 SQIVND (reference sequence). The V and J ends lost 6 bases and 8 bases respectively, with 13 bases between them.

This sequence joins TRBV27 and TRBJ2-2; D remains ambiguous. The length of the CDR3 is 15 residues. Per germline, CDR1 MNHEY and CDR2 SMNVEV (reference sequence). The V and J ends lost 1 base and 1 base respectively, with 7 bases between them. As DNA, the CDR3 is TGTGCCAGCAGTTTATACGGCGGGAACACCGGGGAGCTGTTTTTT. The encoded protein is CASSLYGGNTGELFF.

J is TRBJ2-7 and V is TRBV5-1, with 14 positions matching TRBD2. Germline lookup yields CDR1 SGHRS and CDR2 YFSETQ. This CDR3 is built from 16 residues. The V gene end was trimmed by 3 bases and the J gene end by 3 bases; junction bases not matched to a gene: 5. CDR3 coding DNA: TGCGCCAGCAGCTCCTCCGGGACTAGCGGGAGCTACGAGCAGTACTTC. This translates into CASSSSGTSGSYEQYF.

The V and J genes are TRBV15 and TRBJ2-5; 13 bases map to TRBD2. CDR1 and CDR2 (germline): LNHNV, YYDKDF (reference sequence). Germline trimming cut 4 bases from V and 4 bases from J; bases unmatched to any gene: 3. The CDR3 extends over 15 amino acids. The DNA of the CDR3 is TGTGCCACCAGCATGGGACTAGCGGGACGAGAGACCCAGTACTTC. Translating gives CATSMGLAGRETQYF.

This clonotype occurred a few times. The CDR3 DNA follows: TGTGCCACCAGTGATGGCGGGCACAATGAGCAGTTCTTC. Protein sequence: CATSDGGHNEQFF. V is TRBV24-1 and J is TRBJ2-1, with D possibly matching TRBD2 (5 bases). The CDR3 has 13 residues. Germline CDR1 reads KGHDR; CDR2 reads SFDVKD. Trimming shortened V by 3 bases and J by 5 bases, and 7 bases separated the two germline ends.

This chain uses TRBV18 with TRBJ2-1; tentatively, D is TRBD1 (5 bases). CDR1 is KGHSH, CDR2 LQKENI, per germline. Trimming took 8 bases from V and 2 from J, leaving 13 bases between them. This CDR3 is 14 amino acids long. The CDR3: CASRGVTPYNEQFF. For the CDR3, the DNA is TGTGCCAGCAGGGGTGTTACGCCCTACAATGAGCAGTTCTTC.

This clonotype has only a few counts. The chain links TRBV7-9 to TRBJ2-7, with D perhaps matching TRBD2 (5 bases). Germline CDR1 SEHNR, CDR2 FQNEAQ (reference sequence). This CDR3 is built from 14 residues. Trimming pared 5 bases from V and 5 bases from J, leaving 16 bases between. CDR3 in DNA: TGTGCCAGCAGCCCGCCTAGCTTAGTACACGAGCAGTACTTC. Translating gives CASSPPSLVHEQYF. Based on the CDR3 plus reference TRBV7-9 and TRBJ2-7, the full variable domain is DTGVSQNPRHKITKRGQNVTFRCDPISEHNRLYWYRQTLGQGPEFLTYFQNEAQLEKSRLLSDRFSAERPKGSFSTLEIQRTEQGDSAMYLCASSPPSLVHEQYFGPGTRLTVT.

J is TRBJ2-2 and V is TRBV5-6; D gene ambiguous. The CDR3 runs to 13 residues. Between the trimmed V and J ends, which lost 9 bases and 4 bases, there was a span of 13 bases. Germline V gene data show CDR1 as SGHDT and CDR2 as YYEEEE. CDR3 DNA sequence: TGTGCCATCGGGTCCGGCAGCACCGGGGAGCTGTTTTTT. Residues: CAIGSGSTGELFF.

This clonotype has a handful of counts. The rearrangement links TRBV6-5 to TRBJ2-3; D gene uncertain. Trimming shortened V by 2 bases and J by 4 bases, and 10 bases separated the two germline ends. Germline V gene sequence: CDR1 MNHEY, CDR2 SVGAGI. The CDR3 has 14 residues. CDR3 sequence reads: CASSYEVSPDTQYF. CDR3 in DNA: TGTGCCAGCAGTTACGAGGTATCCCCAGATACGCAGTATTTT.

This clonotype was observed a handful of times. An end of the junction does not agree with germline; a read error may underlie this. The chain links TRBV14 to TRBJ1-4, with D perhaps TRBD1 (6 bases). CDR1 SGHDN and CDR2 FVKESK come from the germline V gene. This CDR3 is 17 amino acids long. The CDR3 spells CASSEESGTSGGEKLFF. CDR3 sequence (DNA): TGTGCCAGCAGCGAAGAAAGTGGGACATCGGGTGGTGAAAAACTGTTTTTT.

Only a few counts were recorded for this clonotype. The chain couples TRBV4-2 to TRBJ2-7; 8 bases fit TRBD2. This CDR3 contains 13 residues. V was clipped by 4 bases and J by 2 bases; unmatched bases: 1. Germline CDR1 LGHNA, CDR2 YNFKEQ. CDR3 DNA: TGTGCCAGCAGCCCGCGGGGGGCCTACGAGCAGTACTTC. It translates to CASSPRGAYEQYF.

In this sample, this clonotype turned up many times. This chain connects TRBV5-6 to TRBJ1-1; D not resolved. Trimming removed 2 bases from V and 2 bases from J, with 7 bases in between. Germline CDR1 and CDR2: SGHDT and YYEEEE. This CDR3 has 13 amino acids. CDR3 coding DNA: TGTGCCAGCAGCTTAGCGGTAAACACTGAAGCTTTCTTT. The encoded protein is CASSLAVNTEAFF.

The sample holds a few counts of this clonotype. A much bigger clone sits one base away, suggesting this may be a read error. The chain is built from TRBV6-2 or TRBV6-3 and TRBJ2-5; the D call may be TRBD1 or TRBD2 (5 bases each). There are 14 residues in the CDR3. Germline CDR1 and CDR2: MNHEY and SVGEGT. With 5 bases removed from V and 5 bases from J, the gap between germline ends came to 15 bases. The DNA for the CDR3 is TGTGCCAGCAGTCCTGGACTGTCAGGGGAGACCCAGTACTTC. Its translation: CASSPGLSGETQYF.

There are a few counts of this clonotype. V usage is TRBV24-1 and J usage is TRBJ2-2; D is undetermined. Germline values: CDR1 KGHDR, CDR2 SFDVKD. The V end lost 3 bases, the J end lost 8 bases, and 3 bases lay between the germline ends. The CDR3 is made up of 11 amino acids. The chain's CDR3 is CATSDAGELFF. CDR3 nucleotides: TGTGCCACCAGTGATGCAGGGGAGCTGTTTTTT.

The chain has TRBV6-1 and TRBJ2-2; 9 bases line up with TRBD2. The CDR3 sequence is 15 residues long. CDR1 is MNHNS, CDR2 SASEGT, per germline. Trimming cost V 7 bases and J 2 bases; bases outside gene matches: 5. The CDR3 DNA sequence: TGTGCCAGCACAAAGCGGGAGGTTAACACCGGGGAGCTGTTTTTT. Translating gives CASTKREVNTGELFF.

This chain joins TRBV20-1 and TRBJ1-5; unclear D gene. CDR1 and CDR2 from the germline V gene are DFQATT and SNEGSKA (reference sequence). The V and J ends lost 3 bases and 4 bases respectively, with 16 bases between them. CDR3 length: 15 residues. The CDR3 bases are TGCAGTGCTAGCTCGACGGCAATACCAAATCAGCCCCAGCATTTT. Protein: CSASSTAIPNQPQHF.